This T cell receptor (beta chain) was retrieved from a study of cytomegalovirus exposure and HLA in healthy donors. Turning to the study itself: The 120 or so validation repertoires were produced on the same platform as the 650 or so repertoires of the first cohort. This was reported in a later analysis.

Broader study findings: Reportedly, diagnosis of cytomegalovirus status by the classifier showed high specificity and sensitivity.

Trimming removed 5 bases from V and 10 bases from J, with 12 bases in between. CDR1 and CDR2 (germline): SGHTA, FQGNSA. The CDR3 runs to 12 residues. Concerning this clone: Its antigen is undetermined.

Only in-frame clones appear in the TCRdb table, and some are missing; sequencing was by immunoSEQ multiplex PCR. The top ten clones hold around 5.5% of a sample with about 200,000 clones, roughly 85% of them seen once. Sequenced sample: PBMCs. The chain links TRBV7-2 to TRBJ2-1; D gene unclear. The sequence derives from a woman in her late teens or twenties in good health and CMV-seronegative. The CDR3 here is CASSLYLGEQFF. The CDR3, as DNA: TGTGCCAGCAGCCTATATTTGGGAGAGCAGTTCTTC.